One T cell receptor beta chain is described in this entry. No antigen is known for it. V lost 0 bases to trimming and J lost 7 bases, with 18 bases between them. Germline CDR1 and CDR2: LGHNA and YNFKEQ. The CDR3 totals 16 residues. This entry belongs to a study of cytomegalovirus exposure and HLA in healthy donors. Use of 60 Vbeta and 13 Jbeta primers characterized the PCR. Using immunoSEQ multiplex PCR, the repertoire was profiled, and TCRdb retains in-frame clones only, with some absent. This sample's clone table lists around 31,000 clones. Broader study findings: Earlier analysis looked at TCR beta V segments, and most were productive about 90% or about 30% of the time.

Sequencing was done on a sample of PBMCs. The clonotype originates from a man younger than 40 in good health and CMV-seronegative. The chain links TRBV4-2 to TRBJ1-2, with D tentatively TRBD1 (6 bases). This CDR3 is CASSQEEGGEGGGYTF. As DNA, the CDR3 is TGTGCCAGCAGCCAAGAAGAGGGCGGAGAAGGGGGTGGCTACACCTTC.